This TCR beta chain originates from a study of blood T cell repertoires in COVID-19. About the study: COVID-19 samples, acute and convalescent, were from the United States, Italy and Spain.

The table came from immunoSEQ multiplex PCR; TCRdb's copy has only in-frame clones and leaves some out. The table includes roughly 200,000 clones, around 88% detected once. All enrollees were roughly 18 to 100 years old and from fewer than 30 US areas. Assignments of participants to cohorts depended upon their own reported clinical history. This clone has only a few counts. This CDR3 comprises 15 residues. V gave up 3 bases and J gave up 7 bases; unmatched junction bases: 8. Germline values: CDR1 LNHDA, CDR2 SQIVND (reference sequence). The sample comprised PBMCs or T cells enriched from blood (not recorded which). V usage is TRBV19 and J usage is TRBJ2-1, with 8 bases aligning to TRBD1. This TCR came from a woman younger than 45 who had been exposed to COVID-19. CDR3 loop: CASSMATGVWNEQFF. CDR3 DNA sequence: TGTGCCAGTAGTATGGCGACAGGGGTTTGGAATGAGCAGTTCTTC.